The 14 T cell receptor beta chains below all came from one sample that was sequenced in a study of circulating and synovial CD4+ cells in juvenile arthritis. TCRdb keeps only in-frame clones here, not all; method: immunoSEQ multiplex PCR. The table shows some 33,000 clones, with roughly 94% occurring only once. The sequenced sample was CD4+ T cells from blood. The receptor set was obtained from a human donor with juvenile idiopathic arthritis.

The rearrangement links TRBV2 to TRBJ2-1, with 9 positions matching TRBD2. The CDR3 consists of 15 residues. Trimming cost V 6 bases and J 7 bases; bases outside gene matches: 10. Germline CDR1 is SNHLY and CDR2 is FYNNEI. In DNA form, the CDR3 reads TGTGCCAGCAGGGTACGCAGCGGGGGGTTAAATGAGCAGTTCTTC. It codes for CASRVRSGGLNEQFF.

This rearrangement joins TRBV6-6 to TRBJ2-7; weak D call: TRBD1 (6 bases). The germline gives CDR1 MNHNY, CDR2 SVGAGI (reference sequence). Trimming removed 8 bases from V and 2 bases from J, with 13 bases in between. The CDR3 loop spans 13 amino acids. The CDR3 DNA follows: TGTGCCAGCGGGATCAGGGGAGCCTACGAGCAGTACTTC. Residues: CASGIRGAYEQYF.

The chain carries TRBV19 and TRBJ2-1, with 10 bases fitting TRBD2. The CDR3 totals 16 residues. V was pared by 8 bases and J by 6 bases, with 13 bases of the junction left unmatched. Germline V gene lookup returns CDR1 LNHDA and CDR2 SQIVND (reference sequence). The CDR3 DNA reads as TGTGCCAGTCCACCGGCCCCGGGACTAGCGTCCAATGAGCAGTTCTTC. Its translation is CASPPAPGLASNEQFF. The full variable domain, its missing parts supplied by reference TRBV19 and TRBJ2-1, is DGGITQSPKYLFRKEGQNVTLSCEQNLNHDAMYWYRQDPGQGLRLIYYSQIVNDFQKGDIAEGYSVSREKKESFPLTVTSAQKNPTAFYLCASPPAPGLASNEQFFGPGTRLTVL.

This chain joins TRBV10-3 and TRBJ1-1; unclear D gene. From germline, CDR1 is ENHRY and CDR2 SYGVKD. This CDR3 is built from 14 residues. The germline V and J ends were trimmed by 6 bases and 3 bases, with 14 bases remaining between them. CDR3 in DNA: TGTGCCATCAGGCCAACTAGTAGGGACACTGAAGCTTTCTTT. This sequence encodes CAIRPTSRDTEAFF.

The gene calls are TRBV5-1 and TRBJ2-3; D may be TRBD2 (6 bases). The CDR3 has 17 residues. Germline V lookup: CDR1 SGHRS, CDR2 YFSETQ. V was shortened by 3 bases and J by 2 bases, with 19 bases between the two germline ends. CDR3 sequence (DNA): TGCGCCAGCAGCTCGGGGCCGACGGGGGTGACCACAGATACGCAGTATTTT. Residues: CASSSGPTGVTTDTQYF.

This chain joins TRBV6-5 and TRBJ1-4, with 9 bases that match TRBD1. V shed 0 bases and J 5 bases; nucleotides not matched to a gene: 4. The CDR3 is made up of 16 amino acids. Germline-derived CDR1 and CDR2 are MNHEY and SVGAGI. The chain's CDR3 is CASSYSGQGSNEKLFF. The CDR3 DNA is TGTGCCAGCAGTTACTCCGGACAGGGGTCGAATGAAAAACTGTTTTTT.

This chain connects TRBV11-3 to TRBJ2-2; D ambiguous. The germline V gene has CDR1 SGHNT and CDR2 YENEEA. The length of the CDR3 is 12 residues. With 3 bases removed from V and 6 bases from J, the gap between germline ends came to 5 bases. The CDR3 loop is CASSFLSGELFF. DNA for the CDR3: TGTGCCAGCAGCTTTCTGTCCGGGGAGCTGTTTTTT.

The CDR3: CASSYLGTSSTDTQYF. The CDR3 DNA sequence: TGTGCCAGCAGTTACCTCGGGACTAGCAGCACAGATACGCAGTATTTT. V and J are TRBV6-5 and TRBJ2-3; 9 bases agree with TRBD2. V was clipped by 2 bases and J by 0 bases; unmatched bases: 3. The germline V gene encodes CDR1 MNHEY and CDR2 SVGAGI. CDR3 length: 16 residues.

As for this clone: An end of the junction does not agree with germline; a read error may underlie this. The CDR3 region is CASSPSGGADTQYF. CDR3 nucleotide sequence: TGTGCTAGCAGCCCCTCCGGGGGGGCAGATACGCAGTATTTT. The chain has TRBV7-7 and TRBJ2-3; 8 bases align to TRBD2. Per the germline V gene, CDR1 is SSHAT and CDR2 is FNYEAQ (reference sequence). The CDR3 covers 14 residues.

This chain uses TRBV9 with TRBJ1-3; D might be TRBD1 (6 bases). The CDR3 has 15 amino acids. V lost 4 bases and J 0 bases, leaving 11 bases between the germline ends. Germline V gene lookup returns CDR1 SGDLS and CDR2 YYNGEE. CDR3 DNA sequence: TGTGCCAGCAGCTCCATAGGGGGCTCTGGAAACACCATATATTTT. As protein: CASSSIGGSGNTIYF.

This rearrangement joins TRBV29-1 to TRBJ1-2; D unclear. From germline, CDR1 is SQVTM and CDR2 ANQGSEA. The CDR3 loop spans 13 amino acids. The ends were cut back, 3 bases at V and 4 bases at J, with 12 bases in the middle. CDR3 in amino acids: CSVDSVLVYGYTF. The CDR3 nucleotides read TGCAGCGTTGATTCGGTCCTCGTCTATGGCTACACCTTC.

V usage is TRBV9 and J usage is TRBJ1-1; tentatively, D is TRBD1 (5 bases). This CDR3 region has 15 residues. CDR1 and CDR2 (germline): SGDLS, YYNGEE. The ends were cut back, 0 bases at V and 0 bases at J, with 9 bases in the middle. The CDR3 DNA follows: TGTGCCAGCAGCGTAGGCCCAGGGATGAACACTGAAGCTTTCTTT. Protein: CASSVGPGMNTEAFF. The full variable domain, rest sourced from reference TRBV9 and TRBJ1-1, is DSGVTQTPKHLITATGQRVTLRCSPRSGDLSVYWYQQSLDQGLQFLIQYYNGEERAKGNILERFSAQQFPDLHSELNLSSLELGDSALYFCASSVGPGMNTEAFFGQGTRLTVV.

Details on this clone: One junction end does not reproduce the germline sequence, and a read error may be involved. CDR3 DNA: TGCGCCAGCAGCCAATTACAGGGGATAAATCAGCCCCAGCATTTT. Amino acids: CASSQLQGINQPQHF. The gene calls are TRBV5-4 and TRBJ1-5, with 7 bases matching TRBD1. Germline V CDR1 and CDR2: SGHNT, YYREEE (reference sequence). This CDR3 is built from 15 residues.

The chain combines TRBV19 with TRBJ1-1, with 9 nucleotides matching TRBD1. Germline V lookup: CDR1 LNHDA, CDR2 SQIVND (reference sequence). This CDR3 region has 13 residues. Unmatched junction bases numbered 7, after V lost 3 bases and J lost 11 bases. The CDR3 sequence is CASSIDRTGAAFF. As DNA, the CDR3 is TGTGCCAGTAGTATTGACCGGACAGGGGCGGCTTTCTTT. The whole variable domain, remainder taken from reference TRBV19 and TRBJ1-1, is DGGITQSPKYLFRKEGQNVTLSCEQNLNHDAMYWYRQDPGQGLRLIYYSQIVNDFQKGDIAEGYSVSREKKESFPLTVTSAQKNPTAFYLCASSIDRTGAAFFGQGTRLTVV.